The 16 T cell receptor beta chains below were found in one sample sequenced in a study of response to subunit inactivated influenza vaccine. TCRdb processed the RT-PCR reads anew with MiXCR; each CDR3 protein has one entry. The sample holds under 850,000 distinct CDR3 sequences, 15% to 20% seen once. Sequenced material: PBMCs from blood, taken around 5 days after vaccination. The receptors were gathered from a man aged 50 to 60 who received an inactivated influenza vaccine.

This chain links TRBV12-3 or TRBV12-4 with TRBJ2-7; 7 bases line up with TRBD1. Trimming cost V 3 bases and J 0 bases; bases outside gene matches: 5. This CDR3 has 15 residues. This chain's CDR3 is CASSFTGESSYEQYF. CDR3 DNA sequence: TGTGCCAGCAGTTTCACAGGGGAAAGCTCCTACGAGCAGTACTTC.

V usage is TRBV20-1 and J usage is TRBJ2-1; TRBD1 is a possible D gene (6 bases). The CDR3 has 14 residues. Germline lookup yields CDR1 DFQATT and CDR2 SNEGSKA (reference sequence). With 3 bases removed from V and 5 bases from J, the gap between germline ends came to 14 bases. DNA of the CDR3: TGCAGTGCTAGGGCTATGGGGGCGGACAATGAGCAGTTCTTC. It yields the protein CSARAMGADNEQFF.

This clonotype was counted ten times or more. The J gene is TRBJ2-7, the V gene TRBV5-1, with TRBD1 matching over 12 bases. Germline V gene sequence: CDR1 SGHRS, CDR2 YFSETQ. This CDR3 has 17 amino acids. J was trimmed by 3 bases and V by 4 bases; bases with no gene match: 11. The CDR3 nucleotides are TGCGCCAGCAGCCGGGACAGGGGGCCACGTCTCGGCTACGAGCAGTACTTC. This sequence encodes CASSRDRGPRLGYEQYF.

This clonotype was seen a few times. The CDR3 DNA sequence: TGCGCCAGCAGCCAAGATCCGGCGGCGCTGGGATACGAGCAGTACTTC. Translating gives CASSQDPAALGYEQYF. V and J are TRBV4-3 and TRBJ2-7, with no clear D. Germline CDR1 reads LGHNA; CDR2 reads YSLEER. This CDR3 region has 16 residues. Trimming shortened V by 0 bases and J by 4 bases, and 16 bases separated the two germline ends.

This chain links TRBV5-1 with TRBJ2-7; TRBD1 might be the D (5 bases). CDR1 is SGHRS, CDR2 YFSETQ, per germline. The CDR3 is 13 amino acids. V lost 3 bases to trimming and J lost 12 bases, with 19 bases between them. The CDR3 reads CASSSNLRGYPYF. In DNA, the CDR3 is TGCGCCAGCAGCTCCAACCTAAGGGGTTACCCGTACTTC.

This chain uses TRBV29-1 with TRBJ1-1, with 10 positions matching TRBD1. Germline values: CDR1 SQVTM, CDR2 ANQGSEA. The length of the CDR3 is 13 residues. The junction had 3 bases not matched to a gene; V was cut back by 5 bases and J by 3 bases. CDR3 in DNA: TGCAGCGTTCCCGGGACAGGGGACACTGAAGCTTTCTTT. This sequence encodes CSVPGTGDTEAFF.

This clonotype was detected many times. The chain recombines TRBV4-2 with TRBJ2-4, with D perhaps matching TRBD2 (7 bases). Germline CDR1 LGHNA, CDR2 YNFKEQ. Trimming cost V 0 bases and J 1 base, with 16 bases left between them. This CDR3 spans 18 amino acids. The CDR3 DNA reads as TGTGCCAGCAGCCAAGATCCGGGGGGACAATGGGCCAAAAACATTCAGTACTTC. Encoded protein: CASSQDPGGQWAKNIQYF.

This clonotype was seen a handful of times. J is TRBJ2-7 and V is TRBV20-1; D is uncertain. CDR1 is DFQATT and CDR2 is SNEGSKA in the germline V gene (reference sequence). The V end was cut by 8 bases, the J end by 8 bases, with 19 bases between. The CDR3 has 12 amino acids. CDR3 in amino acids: CSPTQGGEKQYF. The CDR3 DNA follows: TGCAGTCCGACTCAAGGCGGTGAAAAGCAGTACTTC.

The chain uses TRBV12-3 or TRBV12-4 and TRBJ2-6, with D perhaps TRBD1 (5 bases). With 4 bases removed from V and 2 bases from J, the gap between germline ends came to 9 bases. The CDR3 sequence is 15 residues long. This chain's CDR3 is CASSSRGTGANVLTF. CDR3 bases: TGTGCCAGCAGTTCAAGGGGAACTGGGGCCAACGTCCTGACTTTC.

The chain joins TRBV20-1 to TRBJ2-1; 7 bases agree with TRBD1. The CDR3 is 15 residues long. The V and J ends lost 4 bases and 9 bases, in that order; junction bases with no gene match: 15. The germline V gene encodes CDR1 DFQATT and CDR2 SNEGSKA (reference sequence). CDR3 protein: CSAINRGPGPGEQFF. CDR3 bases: TGCAGTGCTATTAACAGGGGACCGGGACCCGGTGAGCAGTTCTTC.

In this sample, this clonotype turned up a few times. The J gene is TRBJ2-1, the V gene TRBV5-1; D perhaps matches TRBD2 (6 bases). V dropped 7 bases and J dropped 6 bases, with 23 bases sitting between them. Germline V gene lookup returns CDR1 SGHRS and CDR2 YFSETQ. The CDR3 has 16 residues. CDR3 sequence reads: CASSMGTLAVGNEQFF. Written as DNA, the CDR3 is TGCGCCAGCTCAATGGGGACTCTCGCCGTGGGCAATGAGCAGTTCTTC. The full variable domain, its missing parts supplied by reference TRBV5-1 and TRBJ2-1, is KAGVTQTPRYLIKTRGQQVTLSCSPISGHRSVSWYQQTPGQGLQFLFEYFSETQRNKGNFPGRFSGRQFSNSRSEMNVSTLELGDSALYLCASSMGTLAVGNEQFFGPGTRLTVL.

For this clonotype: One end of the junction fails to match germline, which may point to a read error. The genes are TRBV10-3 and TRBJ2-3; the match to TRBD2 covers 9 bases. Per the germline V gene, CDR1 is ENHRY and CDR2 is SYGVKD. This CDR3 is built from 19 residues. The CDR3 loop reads CVISEASGARESSTDTQYF. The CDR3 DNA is TGTGTCATCAGTGAGGCTAGCGGGGCCCGAGAATCCAGCACAGATACGCAGTATTTT.

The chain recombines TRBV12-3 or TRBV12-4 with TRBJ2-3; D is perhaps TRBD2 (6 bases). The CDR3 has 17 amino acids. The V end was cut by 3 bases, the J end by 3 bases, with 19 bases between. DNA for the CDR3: TGTGCCAGCAGTTTTCTCAGCAGGGCCGGGGGAACAGATACGCAGTATTTT. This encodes CASSFLSRAGGTDTQYF.

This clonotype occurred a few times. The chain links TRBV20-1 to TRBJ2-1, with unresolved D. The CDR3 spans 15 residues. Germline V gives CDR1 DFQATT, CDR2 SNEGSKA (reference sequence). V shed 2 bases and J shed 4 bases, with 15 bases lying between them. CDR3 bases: TGCAGTGCTAGAATTTCGGCGGATACTTACAATGAGCAGTTCTTC. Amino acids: CSARISADTYNEQFF.

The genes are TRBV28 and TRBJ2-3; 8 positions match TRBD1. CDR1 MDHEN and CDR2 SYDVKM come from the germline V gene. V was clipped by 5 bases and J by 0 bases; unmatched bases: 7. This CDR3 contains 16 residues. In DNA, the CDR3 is TGTGCCAGCAGTATACGGACAGGGTTGAGCACAGATACGCAGTATTTT. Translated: CASSIRTGLSTDTQYF.

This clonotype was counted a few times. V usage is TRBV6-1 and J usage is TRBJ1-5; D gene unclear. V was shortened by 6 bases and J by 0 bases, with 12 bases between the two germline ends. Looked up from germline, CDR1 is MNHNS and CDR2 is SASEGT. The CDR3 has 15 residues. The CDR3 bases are TGTGCCAGCAGCCTAGACGGTTATAGCAATCAGCCCCAGCATTTT. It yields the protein CASSLDGYSNQPQHF.